Shown below are 28 T cell receptor beta chains from a single sample sequenced in a study of regulatory T cells in long-lasting Graves disease. Time point: newly diagnosed GD, antithyroid drugs for less than 3 months. Isolated PBMC RNA provided the starting material for the TCR library. Through Arm-PCR of CDR3 regions and iRepertoire HTBI primers, TCR beta libraries were built. TCRdb re-called the multiplex PCR reads with MiXCR, one entry per CDR3 protein. The sample records a few hundred thousand distinct CDR3 sequences, roughly 12% being singletons. This same sample was also part of a study on T cells in Graves' hyperthyroidism and ophthalmopathy.

The sample consisted of peripheral blood mononuclear cells (PBMCs), taken at new diagnosis, from a patient treated with antithyroid drugs. Source of these receptors: a woman under 30 with Graves disease.

This clonotype occurred many times. The chain has TRBV2 and TRBJ1-4; 9 nucleotides align to TRBD1. CDR3 size: 15 residues. V shed 3 bases and J 6 bases; nucleotides not matched to a gene: 5. Germline assignment: CDR1 SNHLY and CDR2 FYNNEI. The CDR3 DNA follows: TGTGCCAGCAGTGACCGACAGGGGGGCGATGAAAAACTGTTTTTT. As protein: CASSDRQGGDEKLFF.

J is TRBJ1-2 and V is TRBV20-1, with D tentatively TRBD1 (5 bases). V was pared by 0 bases and J by 7 bases, with 15 bases between. The CDR3 spans 14 residues. From germline, CDR1 is DFQATT and CDR2 SNEGSKA (reference sequence). CDR3 in amino acids: CSARDTPAGFGYTF. CDR3 nucleotides: TGCAGTGCTAGAGATACCCCCGCAGGGTTTGGCTACACCTTC.

This clonotype was picked up many times. The CDR3 is CASSGSRLINYGYTF. The CDR3 bases are TGTGCCAGCTCGGGCAGCCGGTTAATTAACTATGGCTACACCTTC. The chain combines TRBV2 with TRBJ1-2; D gene uncertain. CDR1 and CDR2 from the germline V gene are SNHLY and FYNNEI. V was shortened by 8 bases and J by 1 base, with 17 bases between the two germline ends. This CDR3 is 15 amino acids long. Filled out from reference TRBV2 and TRBJ1-2, the complete variable domain reads EPEVTQTPSHQVTQMGQEVILRCVPISNHLYFYWYRQILGQKVEFLVSFYNNEISEKSEIFDDQFSVERPDGSNFTLKIRSTKLEDSAMYFCASSGSRLINYGYTFGSGTRLTVV.

On this clonotype: Possible read error: a much larger clone is one base away. The V gene is TRBV20-1, the J gene TRBJ2-1; no clear D gene. CDR1 and CDR2 (germline): DFQATT, SNEGSKA (reference sequence). The CDR3 consists of 14 residues. The CDR3 spells CSADLHHGNNGQFF. In DNA form, the CDR3 reads TGCAGTGCCGACTTGCACCACGGAAACAATGGGCAGTTCTTC.

This clonotype was counted ten times or more. The chain joins TRBV28 to TRBJ1-4; unclear D gene. From germline, CDR1 is MDHEN and CDR2 SYDVKM. There are 11 residues in the CDR3. V lost 6 bases and J lost 5, with 4 bases in between. CDR3 DNA: TGTGCCAGCAGGCGAAATGAAAAACTGTTTTTT. Translating it yields CASRRNEKLFF.

The table lists this clonotype with many counts. CDR3 coding DNA: TGTGCCAGCAGCCGATTCGAGGGCACTGAAGCTTTCTTT. It is translated as CASSRFEGTEAFF. The chain joins TRBV12-3 or TRBV12-4 to TRBJ1-1; D remains unclear. The length of the CDR3 is 13 residues. V lost 6 bases and J 4 bases, leaving 12 bases between the germline ends.

This clonotype was seen ten or more times. V gene TRBV6-1 combines with J gene TRBJ2-1; D not resolved. Germline CDR1 MNHNS, CDR2 SASEGT. V lost 2 bases and J 4 bases, leaving 6 bases between the germline ends. This CDR3 is 13 amino acids long. The CDR3 DNA reads TGTGCCAGCAGTGAATATCTGTACAATGAGCAGTTCTTC. It codes for CASSEYLYNEQFF.

Ten or more counts support this clonotype. The chain's CDR3 is CASSHETTGNTIYF. CDR3 bases: TGTGCCAGCAGCCATGAGACAACCGGAAACACCATATATTTT. The rearrangement uses TRBV3-1 and TRBJ1-3; D remains unclear. CDR3 length equals 14 residues. V lost 3 bases and J 4 bases, leaving 10 bases between the germline ends. Germline V gene sequence: CDR1 LGHDT, CDR2 YNNKEL (reference sequence).

This clonotype was found many times. CDR3 sequence: CASSQDELSASGNYNEQFF. CDR3 in DNA: TGCGCCAGCAGCCAAGATGAATTATCGGCTAGCGGAAATTACAATGAGCAGTTCTTC. The chain is built from TRBV4-3 and TRBJ2-1, with TRBD2 matching over 7 bases. The junction had 15 bases not matched to a gene; V was cut back by 0 bases and J by 4 bases. The germline V gene encodes CDR1 LGHNA and CDR2 YSLEER. CDR3 length: 19 amino acids.

This clonotype was seen at least ten times. The chain has TRBV5-8 and TRBJ1-2, with a possible D match to TRBD1 (6 bases). CDR3 length: 15 residues. V lost 2 bases to trimming and J lost 2 bases, with 13 bases between them. Germline V gene data show CDR1 as SGHTS and CDR2 as YDEGEE. The CDR3 DNA is TGTGCCAGCAGCTTCGCCCCAAGGGGGAACTATGGCTACACCTTC. Encoded protein: CASSFAPRGNYGYTF.

Regarding this clonotype: A far larger clone is one base from this, pointing to a likely read error. The rearrangement uses TRBV3-1 and TRBJ2-1; D may be TRBD1 or TRBD2 (5 bases each). The CDR3 covers 15 residues. Germline V lookup: CDR1 LGHDT, CDR2 YNNKEL (reference sequence). The CDR3 loop reads CASSPSQGAYTEQFF. DNA for the CDR3: TGTGCCAGCTCACCTTCGCAGGGAGCCTACACTGAGCAGTTCTTC.

This clonotype has only a few counts. The genes are TRBV7-2 and TRBJ1-1; D unresolved. V gave up 1 base and J gave up 5 bases, with 8 bases separating them. Per germline, CDR1 SGHTA and CDR2 FQGNSA. The CDR3 covers 13 residues. CDR3 nucleotides: TGTGCCAGCAGCTTAGACCAGCGGACTGAAGCTTTCTTT. Translated: CASSLDQRTEAFF.

This clonotype appeared many times. The chain carries TRBV7-2 and TRBJ2-5, with D possibly being TRBD1 (6 bases). Germline lookup yields CDR1 SGHTA and CDR2 FQGNSA. Trimming took 1 base from V and 2 from J, leaving 8 bases between them. This CDR3 has 14 residues. The CDR3 reads CASSLVRGQETQYF. The CDR3 coding sequence is TGTGCCAGCAGCTTAGTTAGGGGGCAAGAGACCCAGTACTTC.

This clonotype was observed a handful of times. The chain is built from TRBV4-3 and TRBJ2-5; D ambiguous. The germline V gene encodes CDR1 LGHNA and CDR2 YSLEER. The CDR3 is 15 residues long. Trimming removed 0 bases from V and 3 bases from J, with 11 bases in between. The CDR3 region is CASSQDIGEEETQYF. The DNA for the CDR3 is TGCGCCAGCAGCCAAGATATCGGCGAGGAAGAGACCCAGTACTTC.

This clonotype was seen at least ten times. The gene calls are TRBV2 and TRBJ1-3; D not certain. Germline V lookup: CDR1 SNHLY, CDR2 FYNNEI. V dropped 6 bases and J dropped 1 base, with 7 bases sitting between them. This CDR3 comprises 13 residues. The CDR3 DNA reads as TGTGCCAGCAGGCGGGCATCTGGAAACACCATATATTTT. This codes for CASRRASGNTIYF.

This clonotype turned up a few times. A read error is possible here, since a much larger clone lies one base away. J is TRBJ2-7 and V is TRBV7-9, with D uncertain. In germline, CDR1 is SEHNR, CDR2 FQNEAQ (reference sequence). V was trimmed by 6 bases and J by 5 bases, leaving 5 bases between them. The CDR3 is 10 residues long. CDR3 nucleotides: TGTGCCAGCAGTCGGGACGAGCAGTACTTC. Its protein is CASSRDEQYF.

This clonotype was seen many times. The rearrangement links TRBV29-1 to TRBJ2-5, with D possibly TRBD1 on 5 matching bases. Between the trimmed V and J ends, which lost 6 bases and 1 base, there was a span of 15 bases. The CDR3 has 14 amino acids. Looked up from germline, CDR1 is SQVTM and CDR2 is ANQGSEA. The CDR3 DNA sequence: TGCAGCGTCCTACAAGGGGCTCTCCAAGAGACCCAGTACTTC. It codes for CSVLQGALQETQYF.

The chain couples TRBV27 to TRBJ1-1; possible D gene TRBD1, 6 bases. From germline, CDR1 is MNHEY and CDR2 SMNVEV (reference sequence). The CDR3 covers 17 residues. The germline V and J ends were trimmed by 5 bases and 1 base, with 20 bases remaining between them. The CDR3, as DNA: TGTGCCAGCAGTCCCAGACTAGCGGGGGCCACGAACACTGAAGCTTTCTTT. Amino acid sequence: CASSPRLAGATNTEAFF.

The table lists this clonotype with many counts. The chain combines TRBV6-1 with TRBJ1-1; 7 bases map to TRBD1. V trimming: 6 bases; J trimming: 7 bases; junction bases outside the gene matches: 11. The CDR3 length is 14 residues. The V gene's germline CDR1 is MNHNS and CDR2 SASEGT. The CDR3 bases are TGTGCCAGCAGGCGAACAGGGGCGAGTGGTGAAGCTTTCTTT. It specifies CASRRTGASGEAFF.

The CDR3 DNA sequence: TGTGCCAGCAGCGCCTATGGGGACAGACAGTGGCTCGATGGCTACACCTTC. Residues: CASSAYGDRQWLDGYTF. This sequence joins TRBV5-4 and TRBJ1-2, with 7 bases identical to TRBD1. The J segment lost 6 bases and the V segment lost 4 bases, leaving 18 bases of the junction unmatched. The V gene's germline CDR1 is SGHNT and CDR2 YYREEE (reference sequence). There are 17 residues in the CDR3.

In regard to this clonotype: One base separates it from a far larger clone, so it is likely a read error. This chain connects TRBV2 to TRBJ1-1; tentatively, D is TRBD1 (5 bases). CDR1 is SNHLY and CDR2 is FYNNEI in the germline V gene. This CDR3 is 15 amino acids long. Trimming shortened V by 7 bases and J by 1 base, and 16 bases separated the two germline ends. CDR3 in DNA: TGTGCCAGCAAGTATTCTGACAGCCCGAACACTGAAGCTTTCTTT. Protein sequence: CASKYSDSPNTEAFF.

This clonotype was observed many times. This chain joins TRBV27 and TRBJ2-7; maybe TRBD1 (5 bases). The germline V gene encodes CDR1 MNHEY and CDR2 SMNVEV (reference sequence). CDR3 length equals 15 residues. Trimming cost V 2 bases and J 3 bases, with 14 bases left between them. The CDR3 bases are TGTGCCAGCAGTTTAAATCCCAGGGTAGGCTACGAGCAGTACGTC. Translation gives CASSLNPRVGYEQYV.

This clonotype was recorded at least ten times. J is TRBJ1-5 and V is TRBV12-3 or TRBV12-4; 7 bases fit TRBD1. The CDR3 spans 14 residues. With 5 bases clipped from V and 7 bases from J, the junction kept 8 bases outside the gene matches. The CDR3 nucleotides are TGTGCCAGCAGTGTGGGACAGATCCACCAGCCCCAGCATTTT. Translating it yields CASSVGQIHQPQHF.

This clonotype occurred many times. This chain uses TRBV20-1 with TRBJ2-1; D uncertain. Deletions cut 3 bases from V and 9 bases from J, with 12 bases between. This CDR3 comprises 12 residues. Germline CDR1 DFQATT, CDR2 SNEGSKA (reference sequence). The CDR3 sequence is CSASRRESEQFF. The CDR3 DNA sequence: TGCAGTGCTAGCCGCCGCGAGAGTGAGCAGTTCTTC.

On this clonotype itself: A much larger clone lies a single base off, so this may be a read error. The rearrangement uses TRBV7-3 and TRBJ2-7; perhaps TRBD1 as D (5 bases). Looked up from germline, CDR1 is SGHTA and CDR2 is FQGTGA. The CDR3 totals 15 residues. Trimming removed 3 bases from V and 5 bases from J, with 17 bases in between. The CDR3 reads CASSFGVGEHHEQYF. In DNA form, the CDR3 reads TGTGCCAGCAGCTTCGGTGTAGGGGAACATCACGAGCAGTACTTC.

This clonotype was counted at least ten times. The CDR3 sequence: CASSSIYQTGGEHGELFF. CDR3 DNA sequence: TGTGCCAGCAGTTCGATTTATCAGACAGGGGGCGAACACGGGGAGCTGTTTTTT. This chain uses TRBV6-2 or TRBV6-3 with TRBJ2-2, with TRBD1 matching over 10 bases. CDR3 length: 18 amino acids. V was clipped by 4 bases and J by 7 bases; unmatched bases: 15. Germline lookup yields CDR1 MNHEY and CDR2 SVGEGT.

The table lists this clonotype with a few counts. The chain couples TRBV3-1 to TRBJ1-5; the match to TRBD1 covers 8 bases. J was trimmed by 7 bases and V by 6 bases; bases with no gene match: 14. The CDR3 contains 16 residues. The germline CDR1 and CDR2 sequences are LGHDT and YNNKEL (reference sequence). The CDR3 is CASSQTPDREGQPQHF. In nucleotides, the CDR3 is TGTGCCAGCAGTCAAACCCCGGACAGGGAGGGACAGCCCCAGCATTTT. Together with reference TRBV3-1 and TRBJ1-5, the CDR3 gives the full variable domain: DTAVSQTPKYLVTQMGNDKSIKCEQNLGHDTMYWYKQDSKKFLKIMFSYNNKELIINETVPNRFSPKSPDKAHLNLHINSLELGDSAVYFCASSQTPDREGQPQHFGDGTRLSIL.

This clonotype was counted at least ten times. The genes are TRBV11-2 and TRBJ2-6, with no clear D. The CDR3 length is 14 residues. Trimming removed 6 bases from V and 4 bases from J, with 10 bases in between. The germline V gene has CDR1 SGHAT and CDR2 FQNNGV. DNA of the CDR3: TGTGCCAGCAGATCAGAGTGGGGGGCCAACGTCCTGACTTTC. Protein sequence: CASRSEWGANVLTF.